The rows below give T cell receptor beta chains drawn from one sample of a study of cytomegalovirus exposure and HLA in healthy donors. Generated by immunoSEQ multiplex PCR, the TCRdb table keeps only in-frame clones and is missing some. The sample lists about 110,000 clones, approximately 70% seen once, with about 0.92% in the top ten. The sample consisted of PBMCs. The receptors originated from a woman in her 30s in good health and CMV-seronegative. Both conserved end residues are part of each CDR3. The order of the fields is CDR3 DNA, CDR3 protein, V gene, CDR3 length, J gene, clone size, D gene. The D gene is left open where the match is weak. Not all rows give a size; the values are once, few, many and, for expanded clones, a class.

cdr3_nt: TGTGCCAGCAGCTTGCCGGGGCAAGAGACCCAGTACTTC
cdr3_aa: CASSLPGQETQYF
v_call: TRBV5-6
cdr3_length: 13
j_call: TRBJ2-5
clone_size: .
d_call: .

cdr3_nt: TGCGCCAGCAGATACGGGAACGATGAGCAGTTCTTC
cdr3_aa: CASRYGNDEQFF
v_call: TRBV5-1
cdr3_length: 12
j_call: TRBJ2-1
clone_size: .
d_call: .

cdr3_nt: TGTGCCAGTAGTATTCCCGGGACAGCTAATGAAAAACTGTTTTTT
cdr3_aa: CASSIPGTANEKLFF
v_call: TRBV19
cdr3_length: 15
j_call: TRBJ1-4
clone_size: .
d_call: TRBD1

cdr3_nt: TGTGCCAGCAGCGTATCCCGGACAGACAATGGAAACACCATATATTTT
cdr3_aa: CASSVSRTDNGNTIYF
v_call: TRBV9
cdr3_length: 16
j_call: TRBJ1-3
clone_size: .
d_call: .

cdr3_nt: TGTGCCAGCAGTTTAGCGGGGGGAGACAATGAGCAGTTCTTC
cdr3_aa: CASSLAGGDNEQFF
v_call: TRBV27
cdr3_length: 14
j_call: TRBJ2-1
clone_size: .
d_call: TRBD2

cdr3_nt: TGTGCCATCAGTGTCCGACTAGCGGGAGGGGAGACCCAGTACTTC
cdr3_aa: CAISVRLAGGETQYF
v_call: TRBV10-3
cdr3_length: 15
j_call: TRBJ2-5
clone_size: once
d_call: TRBD2

cdr3_nt: TGTGCCAGCACCCTCACAGGGGCCAATGAGCAGTTCTTC
cdr3_aa: CASTLTGANEQFF
v_call: TRBV7-6
cdr3_length: 13
j_call: TRBJ2-1
clone_size: .
d_call: TRBD1

cdr3_nt: TGTGCCAGCAGTCCTAACCCCGGTCAGCCCCAGCATTTT
cdr3_aa: CASSPNPGQPQHF
v_call: TRBV14
cdr3_length: 13
j_call: TRBJ1-5
clone_size: .
d_call: .

cdr3_nt: TGTGCCTGGAGTGTAATAGATGAGCAGTTCTTC
cdr3_aa: CAWSVIDEQFF
v_call: TRBV30
cdr3_length: 11
j_call: TRBJ2-1
clone_size: once
d_call: .

cdr3_nt: TGTGCCAGCAGCCTGGGGAGAGGGGAGGCTGAAAAACTGTTTTTT
cdr3_aa: CASSLGRGEAEKLFF
v_call: TRBV25-1
cdr3_length: 15
j_call: TRBJ1-4
clone_size: .
d_call: .

cdr3_nt: TGTGCCAGTACCTATGGATCCGGGGGCTATGGCTACACCTTC
cdr3_aa: CASTYGSGGYGYTF
v_call: TRBV19
cdr3_length: 14
j_call: TRBJ1-2
clone_size: .
d_call: .

cdr3_nt: TGTGCCAGCAGTAGGGACAGCTACAATGAGCAGTTCTTC
cdr3_aa: CASSRDSYNEQFF
v_call: TRBV2
cdr3_length: 13
j_call: TRBJ2-1
clone_size: few
d_call: TRBD1

cdr3_nt: TGCGCCAGCAGTACCGTCGGCAGGGCAAACACAGATACGCAGTATTTT
cdr3_aa: CASSTVGRANTDTQYF
v_call: TRBV5-1
cdr3_length: 16
j_call: TRBJ2-3
clone_size: .
d_call: .

cdr3_nt: TGTGCCTGGAGTCTCGGACAGGCTAAAGAGCAGTACTTC
cdr3_aa: CAWSLGQAKEQYF
v_call: TRBV30
cdr3_length: 13
j_call: TRBJ2-7
clone_size: once
d_call: TRBD1

cdr3_nt: TGTGCCAGCAGCCGGGACAGCGGTCCCGGTGAAGCTTTCTTT
cdr3_aa: CASSRDSGPGEAFF
v_call: TRBV7-2
cdr3_length: 14
j_call: TRBJ1-1
clone_size: .
d_call: TRBD1

cdr3_nt: TGTGCCAGCAGCGTAGAATTCGGGACTCTAGAGACCCAGTACTTC
cdr3_aa: CASSVEFGTLETQYF
v_call: TRBV7-9
cdr3_length: 15
j_call: TRBJ2-5
clone_size: .
d_call: .

cdr3_nt: TGTGCCAGCAGTGAATTTGGGACAACTGGGGCCAACGTCCTGACTTTC
cdr3_aa: CASSEFGTTGANVLTF
v_call: TRBV6-1
cdr3_length: 16
j_call: TRBJ2-6
clone_size: .
d_call: .

cdr3_nt: TGTGCCAGCAGCTTGGAAGGGGGGGCCTCCCCTGGAAACACCATATATTTT
cdr3_aa: CASSLEGGASPGNTIYF
v_call: TRBV5-8
cdr3_length: 17
j_call: TRBJ1-3
clone_size: .
d_call: .

cdr3_nt: TGTGCCAGCAGTGACAGGGGTGCATATGGCTACACCTTC
cdr3_aa: CASSDRGAYGYTF
v_call: TRBV2
cdr3_length: 13
j_call: TRBJ1-2
clone_size: .
d_call: .

cdr3_nt: TGCAGCGTTGAAGAAGGAGGAGAACAGCCCCAGCATTTT
cdr3_aa: CSVEEGGEQPQHF
v_call: TRBV29-1
cdr3_length: 13
j_call: TRBJ1-5
clone_size: .
d_call: .

cdr3_nt: TGTGCCAGCAGTGGGCTAGCGGGAAGCGAGCAGTACTTC
cdr3_aa: CASSGLAGSEQYF
v_call: TRBV2
cdr3_length: 13
j_call: TRBJ2-7
clone_size: few
d_call: TRBD2

cdr3_nt: TGCGCCAGCAGTGAAGTACCGCCACTTGCTTTCTTT
cdr3_aa: CASSEVPPLAFF
v_call: TRBV10-1
cdr3_length: 12
j_call: TRBJ1-1
clone_size: .
d_call: .

cdr3_nt: TGTGCCAGCAGCTTAGAGGGGCCAAGGGCTTTCTTT
cdr3_aa: CASSLEGPRAFF
v_call: TRBV11-2
cdr3_length: 12
j_call: TRBJ1-1
clone_size: .
d_call: .

cdr3_nt: TGTGCCAGCAGCTCCCGATATAGCGGGAGGGCCTACGAGCAGTACTTC
cdr3_aa: CASSSRYSGRAYEQYF
v_call: TRBV7-9
cdr3_length: 16
j_call: TRBJ2-7
clone_size: .
d_call: TRBD2

cdr3_nt: TGCGCCAGCACCCCCGAGGGGGCAGGGAATCAGCCCCAGCATTTT
cdr3_aa: CASTPEGAGNQPQHF
v_call: TRBV4-1
cdr3_length: 15
j_call: TRBJ1-5
clone_size: few
d_call: TRBD1

cdr3_nt: TGTGCCTGGGATATAGCGGGGAGGAACGAGCAGTACTTC
cdr3_aa: CAWDIAGRNEQYF
v_call: TRBV30
cdr3_length: 13
j_call: TRBJ2-7
clone_size: .
d_call: TRBD2

cdr3_nt: TGTGCCAGCAGTGGTAGTGCAGGGGGCAATTCACCCCTCCACTTT
cdr3_aa: CASSGSAGGNSPLHF
v_call: TRBV2
cdr3_length: 15
j_call: TRBJ1-6
clone_size: .
d_call: TRBD1

cdr3_nt: TGTGCCAGCAGACTTGGGGGACAGTTAGGCTACACCTTC
cdr3_aa: CASRLGGQLGYTF
v_call: TRBV5-6
cdr3_length: 13
j_call: TRBJ1-2
clone_size: once
d_call: TRBD1

cdr3_nt: TGTGCCAGTACCGGCGGGAGGATCGGGGAGCTGTTTTTT
cdr3_aa: CASTGGRIGELFF
v_call: TRBV19
cdr3_length: 13
j_call: TRBJ2-2
clone_size: .
d_call: TRBD2

cdr3_nt: TGTGCCAGCTCACTAACAGTACAGGAGTATGGCTACACCTTC
cdr3_aa: CASSLTVQEYGYTF
v_call: TRBV18
cdr3_length: 14
j_call: TRBJ1-2
clone_size: once
d_call: .

cdr3_nt: TGTGCCAGCAGTTACTCGCGGCCAGGGGTGATCGGGGAGCTGTTTTTT
cdr3_aa: CASSYSRPGVIGELFF
v_call: TRBV6-5
cdr3_length: 16
j_call: TRBJ2-2
clone_size: .
d_call: .

cdr3_nt: TGTGCCAGCAGTGAGGTGGGTGGGGGGGCGAGATCCTACGAGCAGTACTTC
cdr3_aa: CASSEVGGGARSYEQYF
v_call: TRBV6-1
cdr3_length: 17
j_call: TRBJ2-7
clone_size: .
d_call: .

cdr3_nt: TGTGCCTGGAGTGTAAACAGTCGGTCTGGAAACACCATATATTTT
cdr3_aa: CAWSVNSRSGNTIYF
v_call: TRBV30
cdr3_length: 15
j_call: TRBJ1-3
clone_size: .
d_call: .

cdr3_nt: TGCGCCAGCAGCTGGGGTGGGACAGCCCAGGGGAGCTCTGGAAACACCATATATTTT
cdr3_aa: CASSWGGTAQGSSGNTIYF
v_call: TRBV5-1
cdr3_length: 19
j_call: TRBJ1-3
clone_size: .
d_call: TRBD1

cdr3_nt: TGTGCCAGTAGCTTCGCAGGGGGGAACGAGCAGTACTTC
cdr3_aa: CASSFAGGNEQYF
v_call: TRBV19
cdr3_length: 13
j_call: TRBJ2-7
clone_size: .
d_call: .

cdr3_nt: TGTGCCAGCGGGTGGACAGGGGGTCAGCAGCCCCAGCATTTT
cdr3_aa: CASGWTGGQQPQHF
v_call: TRBV5-8
cdr3_length: 14
j_call: TRBJ1-5
clone_size: .
d_call: TRBD1

cdr3_nt: TGCGCCAGCAGTGAAATCGGGTGGAGGACTGAAGCTTTCTTT
cdr3_aa: CASSEIGWRTEAFF
v_call: TRBV10-1
cdr3_length: 14
j_call: TRBJ1-1
clone_size: .
d_call: .

cdr3_nt: TGTGCCAGCAGCGAACAGGGGACCCTTAGCAATCAGCCCCAGCATTTT
cdr3_aa: CASSEQGTLSNQPQHF
v_call: TRBV2
cdr3_length: 16
j_call: TRBJ1-5
clone_size: .
d_call: TRBD1

cdr3_nt: TGTGCCAGCAGTGAGCGGGACCCCCTCTACAATGAGCAGTTCTTC
cdr3_aa: CASSERDPLYNEQFF
v_call: TRBV6-1
cdr3_length: 15
j_call: TRBJ2-1
clone_size: .
d_call: .

cdr3_nt: TGTGCCTGGGCCAGGGGGCGGGACAATGAGCAGTTCTTC
cdr3_aa: CAWARGRDNEQFF
v_call: TRBV30
cdr3_length: 13
j_call: TRBJ2-1
clone_size: .
d_call: TRBD1

cdr3_nt: TGTGCCAGCAGCTTAGGGGACAGAATTGGGGCGGATCAGCCCCAGCATTTT
cdr3_aa: CASSLGDRIGADQPQHF
v_call: TRBV7-8
cdr3_length: 17
j_call: TRBJ1-5
clone_size: .
d_call: TRBD1